Listed below are T cell receptor beta chains from one sample, sequenced in a study of CD8 T cells in cerebrospinal fluid in Alzheimer's disease. TCRdb processed the 10x single-cell sequencing reads again and assigns one entry to each CDR3 protein, with no DNA. The sample totals about 1,500 distinct CDR3 sequences. The sample was cerebrospinal fluid. The receptor source for this set is a human donor in good health. The CDR3 runs from the conserved cysteine through the conserved F or W. Each record gives: clone size, J gene, V gene, CDR3 protein. The listing skips clone size in some rows; elsewhere it reads once, few, many or a size class.

abundance: medium-sized
j_gene: TRBJ2-1
v_gene: TRBV4-3
CDR3aa: CASSLAGRLYNEQFF

abundance: -
j_gene: TRBJ2-7
v_gene: TRBV18
CDR3aa: CASSRSRTSGSYEQYF

abundance: medium-sized
j_gene: TRBJ2-1
v_gene: TRBV20-1
CDR3aa: CSASRWQNNEQFF

abundance: medium-sized
j_gene: TRBJ2-7
v_gene: TRBV20-1
CDR3aa: CSAPAKDTGNPYEQYF

abundance: medium-sized
j_gene: TRBJ2-7
v_gene: TRBV20-1
CDR3aa: CSAWAGGRPYEQYF

abundance: medium-sized
j_gene: TRBJ2-1
v_gene: TRBV19
CDR3aa: CASSIGRRGYNEQFF

abundance: large
j_gene: TRBJ2-1
v_gene: TRBV12-3/TRBV12-4
CDR3aa: CASSYSFGFVEQFF

abundance: medium-sized
j_gene: TRBJ1-5
v_gene: TRBV15
CDR3aa: CATSRDWGRGQPQHF

abundance: medium-sized
j_gene: TRBJ1-5
v_gene: TRBV4-1
CDR3aa: CASSQVFGTDKNQPQHF

abundance: medium-sized
j_gene: TRBJ1-4
v_gene: TRBV7-8
CDR3aa: CASSLETGRGRSGEKLFF

abundance: medium-sized
j_gene: TRBJ1-1
v_gene: TRBV10-3
CDR3aa: CAISEGTGWNTEAFF

abundance: medium-sized
j_gene: TRBJ1-1
v_gene: TRBV5-6
CDR3aa: CASSADRMGEAFF

abundance: large
j_gene: TRBJ2-1
v_gene: TRBV14
CDR3aa: CASSQGVLAGRPWDEQFF

abundance: medium-sized
j_gene: TRBJ1-4
v_gene: TRBV11-3
CDR3aa: CASSLDRTTGREKLFF

abundance: medium-sized
j_gene: TRBJ2-7
v_gene: TRBV13
CDR3aa: CASSLGGGFYEQYF

abundance: large
j_gene: TRBJ2-7
v_gene: TRBV4-1
CDR3aa: CASSQEPSSYEQYF

abundance: medium-sized
j_gene: TRBJ2-1
v_gene: TRBV7-9
CDR3aa: CASSTPRTRNPQSSYNEQFF

abundance: medium-sized
j_gene: TRBJ2-6
v_gene: TRBV12-3/TRBV12-4
CDR3aa: CASRGTTGTSLAPSSGANVLTF

abundance: medium-sized
j_gene: TRBJ2-7
v_gene: TRBV10-3
CDR3aa: CAISDPGEHYEQYF

abundance: -
j_gene: TRBJ1-2
v_gene: TRBV29-1
CDR3aa: CSVGPDAYGYTF

abundance: medium-sized
j_gene: TRBJ2-7
v_gene: TRBV20-1
CDR3aa: CSAPEGGNYEQYF

abundance: large
j_gene: TRBJ2-2
v_gene: TRBV4-3
CDR3aa: CASSSRTSGENTGELFF

abundance: medium-sized
j_gene: TRBJ2-3
v_gene: TRBV12-3/TRBV12-4
CDR3aa: CASSPLRGDTQYF

abundance: large
j_gene: TRBJ2-7
v_gene: TRBV7-6
CDR3aa: CASSLSAGEPYEQYF

abundance: medium-sized
j_gene: TRBJ2-6
v_gene: TRBV7-9
CDR3aa: CASSLWGTGANVLTF

abundance: medium-sized
j_gene: TRBJ1-4
v_gene: TRBV28
CDR3aa: CASSSGGSNEKLFF

abundance: medium-sized
j_gene: TRBJ2-5
v_gene: TRBV20-1
CDR3aa: CSARDRSPQETQYF

abundance: medium-sized
j_gene: TRBJ1-6
v_gene: TRBV6-6
CDR3aa: CASSYSVHSSYNSPLHF

abundance: medium-sized
j_gene: TRBJ2-1
v_gene: TRBV7-9
CDR3aa: CASSLAGGPVNEQFF

abundance: medium-sized
j_gene: TRBJ2-7
v_gene: TRBV6-5
CDR3aa: CASLRLGSYEQYF

abundance: medium-sized
j_gene: TRBJ1-3
v_gene: TRBV9
CDR3aa: CASSVEGDGNTIYF

abundance: medium-sized
j_gene: TRBJ2-2
v_gene: TRBV28
CDR3aa: CASTWTGSTGELFF

abundance: medium-sized
j_gene: TRBJ2-7
v_gene: TRBV4-3
CDR3aa: CASSQEIQSPSYEQYF

abundance: medium-sized
j_gene: TRBJ2-1
v_gene: TRBV18
CDR3aa: CASSPKGQGVGEQFF

abundance: medium-sized
j_gene: TRBJ2-1
v_gene: TRBV3-1
CDR3aa: CASSQNSPYNEQFF

abundance: medium-sized
j_gene: TRBJ2-3
v_gene: TRBV11-3
CDR3aa: CASSLEALTDTQYF

abundance: medium-sized
j_gene: TRBJ1-3
v_gene: TRBV27
CDR3aa: CASSLSNGGLPGNTIYF

abundance: large
j_gene: TRBJ1-1
v_gene: TRBV10-3
CDR3aa: CAISEPGGNTEAFF

abundance: large
j_gene: TRBJ2-3
v_gene: TRBV7-2
CDR3aa: CASSFNAAGTDTQYF

abundance: medium-sized
j_gene: TRBJ2-2
v_gene: TRBV2
CDR3aa: CASWGPKPGELFF

abundance: medium-sized
j_gene: TRBJ1-4
v_gene: TRBV5-1
CDR3aa: CASSGGGHNEKLFF

abundance: -
j_gene: TRBJ1-1
v_gene: TRBV19
CDR3aa: CASSMIDTEAFF

abundance: medium-sized
j_gene: TRBJ2-3
v_gene: TRBV20-1
CDR3aa: CSATDRTDTQYF

abundance: medium-sized
j_gene: TRBJ2-3
v_gene: TRBV24-1
CDR3aa: CATSVATSTDTQYF

abundance: large
j_gene: TRBJ1-1
v_gene: TRBV7-2
CDR3aa: CATRFRSQPNTEAFF

abundance: medium-sized
j_gene: TRBJ2-1
v_gene: TRBV6-1
CDR3aa: CASTAYSYNEQFF

abundance: -
j_gene: TRBJ1-4
v_gene: TRBV6-6
CDR3aa: CASRDRGRDEKLFF

abundance: -
j_gene: TRBJ2-7
v_gene: TRBV11-3
CDR3aa: CASSLVSSGGAAYYEQYF